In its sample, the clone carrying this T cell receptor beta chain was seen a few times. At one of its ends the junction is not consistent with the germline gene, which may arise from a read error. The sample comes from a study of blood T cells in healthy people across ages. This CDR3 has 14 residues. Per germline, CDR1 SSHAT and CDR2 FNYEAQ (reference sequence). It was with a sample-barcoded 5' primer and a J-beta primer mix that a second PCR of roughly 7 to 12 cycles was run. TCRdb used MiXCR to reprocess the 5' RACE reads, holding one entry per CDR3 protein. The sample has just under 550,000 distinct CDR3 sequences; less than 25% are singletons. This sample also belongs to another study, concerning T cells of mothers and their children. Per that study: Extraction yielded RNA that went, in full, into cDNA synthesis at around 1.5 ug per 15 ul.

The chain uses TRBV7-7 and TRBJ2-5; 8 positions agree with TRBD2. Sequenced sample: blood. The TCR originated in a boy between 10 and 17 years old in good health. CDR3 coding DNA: TGTGCTAGCAGCCAGGACGCGGGAGGAGGGACCCAGTACTTC. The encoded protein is CASSQDAGGGTQYF.